These T cell receptor beta chains were read from a single sample in a study of T cell responses to AZD1222 COVID-19 vaccine. Repertoires were generated with immunoSEQ multiplex PCR, while TCRdb's copy carries only in-frame clones and drops some. The data hold around 120,000 clones, with 93% observed a single time. Sequenced here: peripheral blood, sampled 28 days after the second AZD1222 dose. The receptors derive from an adult who received the AZD1222 COVID-19 vaccine. CDR3s include the opening cysteine and the closing phenylalanine or tryptophan. The D gene is left open where the match is weak. Only some rows state a clone size, as once, few, many or a class for expanded clones.

cdr3_nt: TGCAGCGTTGAGGGACCTGGCTACACCTTC
cdr3_aa: CSVEGPGYTF
d_call: -
j_call: TRBJ1-2
clone_size: -
v_call: TRBV29-1

cdr3_nt: TGTGCCAGCAGCACCCTTTATAGCAATCAGCCCCAGCATTTT
cdr3_aa: CASSTLYSNQPQHF
d_call: -
j_call: TRBJ1-5
clone_size: -
v_call: TRBV6-2/TRBV6-3

cdr3_nt: TGTGCCAGCAGCTTAGGTCAGGGGACCCACGAGCAGTACTTC
cdr3_aa: CASSLGQGTHEQYF
d_call: -
j_call: TRBJ2-7
clone_size: -
v_call: TRBV11-3

cdr3_nt: TGTGCTAGTGGTTTGGGGACAGCTCCTGGAAACACCATATATTTT
cdr3_aa: CASGLGTAPGNTIYF
d_call: -
j_call: TRBJ1-3
clone_size: -
v_call: TRBV12-5

cdr3_nt: TGTGCCAGCAGCTCCCGCCCCTACGAGCAGTACTTC
cdr3_aa: CASSSRPYEQYF
d_call: -
j_call: TRBJ2-7
clone_size: -
v_call: TRBV5-4

cdr3_nt: TGTGCCAGCAGCTCTACTTTCGACAGGGGGCTCGGGGAGCTGTTTTTT
cdr3_aa: CASSSTFDRGLGELFF
d_call: TRBD1
j_call: TRBJ2-2
clone_size: -
v_call: TRBV7-2

cdr3_nt: TGTGCCAGCAGTGAAGCGCCAATTCGACAGGGGCCCTACGAGCAGTACTTC
cdr3_aa: CASSEAPIRQGPYEQYF
d_call: TRBD1
j_call: TRBJ2-7
clone_size: once
v_call: TRBV6-1

cdr3_nt: TGTGCCAGTAGTATTTCAGAGACCCAGTACTTC
cdr3_aa: CASSISETQYF
d_call: -
j_call: TRBJ2-5
clone_size: -
v_call: TRBV19

cdr3_nt: TGTGCCAGCAGCACGACTAGCGGGAACCAAGAGACCCAGTACTTC
cdr3_aa: CASSTTSGNQETQYF
d_call: TRBD2
j_call: TRBJ2-5
clone_size: -
v_call: TRBV7-9

cdr3_nt: TGTGCCATCACCGGTAGCGGGAGGAGCACAGATACGCAGTATTTT
cdr3_aa: CAITGSGRSTDTQYF
d_call: TRBD2
j_call: TRBJ2-3
clone_size: once
v_call: TRBV10-3

cdr3_nt: TGTGCCAGTAGTTTGGGGTTCTCTGGAAACACCATATATTTT
cdr3_aa: CASSLGFSGNTIYF
d_call: -
j_call: TRBJ1-3
clone_size: -
v_call: TRBV28

cdr3_nt: TGTGCCAGCAGCTCTAGGGTGGGGGCTCGAGGCTACACCTTC
cdr3_aa: CASSSRVGARGYTF
d_call: -
j_call: TRBJ1-2
clone_size: -
v_call: TRBV7-2

cdr3_nt: TGTGCCAGCAGCCCAGTGGGGGGACGGGAGTACGAGCAGTACTTC
cdr3_aa: CASSPVGGREYEQYF
d_call: -
j_call: TRBJ2-7
clone_size: -
v_call: TRBV7-6

cdr3_nt: TGCAGCGTCTCGGCCGGGGCGGGGAGCTCCTACGAGCAGTACTTC
cdr3_aa: CSVSAGAGSSYEQYF
d_call: -
j_call: TRBJ2-7
clone_size: -
v_call: TRBV29-1

cdr3_nt: TGTGCCAGCAGTTCCGGACAGGGAATGCCCTACAATGAGCAGTTCTTC
cdr3_aa: CASSSGQGMPYNEQFF
d_call: TRBD1
j_call: TRBJ2-1
clone_size: -
v_call: TRBV27

cdr3_nt: TGTGCCAGCAGCGGCGGACAGTCGATGAACACTGAAGCTTTCTTT
cdr3_aa: CASSGGQSMNTEAFF
d_call: -
j_call: TRBJ1-1
clone_size: -
v_call: TRBV5-4

cdr3_nt: TGTGCCAGCAGCCGGTCGAACACTGAAGCTTTCTTT
cdr3_aa: CASSRSNTEAFF
d_call: -
j_call: TRBJ1-1
clone_size: -
v_call: TRBV5-6

cdr3_nt: TGTGCCAGCAGCGGCTCGACAGGGGAGGTCACCGGGGAGCTGTTTTTT
cdr3_aa: CASSGSTGEVTGELFF
d_call: TRBD1
j_call: TRBJ2-2
clone_size: -
v_call: TRBV7-9

cdr3_nt: TGTGCCAGCTCACCATCCGAGACATTGTTCACTGAAGCTTTCTTT
cdr3_aa: CASSPSETLFTEAFF
d_call: -
j_call: TRBJ1-1
clone_size: -
v_call: TRBV18

cdr3_nt: TGCAGCGTTGAAGGGCCTCGATATGGCTACACCTTC
cdr3_aa: CSVEGPRYGYTF
d_call: -
j_call: TRBJ1-2
clone_size: -
v_call: TRBV29-1

cdr3_nt: TGTGCCAGTAGTATAGAAGGGGGTCGATCAACTGAAGCTTTCTTT
cdr3_aa: CASSIEGGRSTEAFF
d_call: -
j_call: TRBJ1-1
clone_size: -
v_call: TRBV19

cdr3_nt: TGCGCCAGCAGCGTAACATTGGGGGGACTTAACACTGAAGCTTTCTTT
cdr3_aa: CASSVTLGGLNTEAFF
d_call: -
j_call: TRBJ1-1
clone_size: -
v_call: TRBV5-1

cdr3_nt: TGTGCTAGCAGCCGGGACCCCGGCGGGGAGCTGTTTTTT
cdr3_aa: CASSRDPGGELFF
d_call: -
j_call: TRBJ2-2
clone_size: -
v_call: TRBV7-7

cdr3_nt: TGTGCCAGCAGTTACTCGTTTTTGGGCGGGAGAAATGAGCAGTTCTTC
cdr3_aa: CASSYSFLGGRNEQFF
d_call: TRBD2
j_call: TRBJ2-1
clone_size: -
v_call: TRBV6-5

cdr3_nt: TGTGCCAGCAGTGAGGCTTGGGGGGACACTGAAGCTTTCTTT
cdr3_aa: CASSEAWGDTEAFF
d_call: -
j_call: TRBJ1-1
clone_size: once
v_call: TRBV2

cdr3_nt: TGCGCCAGCAGCCAAGAATTTTTGACTAGCGGGAGGGCCTGGGAGACCCAGTACTTC
cdr3_aa: CASSQEFLTSGRAWETQYF
d_call: TRBD2
j_call: TRBJ2-5
clone_size: -
v_call: TRBV4-1

cdr3_nt: TGTGCCAGCAGTCTACGGGGCGAGACCCAGTACTTC
cdr3_aa: CASSLRGETQYF
d_call: -
j_call: TRBJ2-5
clone_size: -
v_call: TRBV28

cdr3_nt: TGTGCCAGCTCACCCCCCGGGGGGGCCAAAAACATTCAGTACTTC
cdr3_aa: CASSPPGGAKNIQYF
d_call: TRBD2
j_call: TRBJ2-4
clone_size: -
v_call: TRBV18

cdr3_nt: TGTGCCAGCAGTGCCTCGACAGGGTCCTCCTACAATGAGCAGTTCTTC
cdr3_aa: CASSASTGSSYNEQFF
d_call: TRBD1
j_call: TRBJ2-1
clone_size: -
v_call: TRBV6-1

cdr3_nt: TGTGCCTGGAGTCTATTAGCGGGAGGGGGAGATACGCAGTATTTT
cdr3_aa: CAWSLLAGGGDTQYF
d_call: TRBD2
j_call: TRBJ2-3
clone_size: -
v_call: TRBV30

cdr3_nt: TGTGCCAGCAGTATGAACAGGGTGGGAGATACGCAGTATTTT
cdr3_aa: CASSMNRVGDTQYF
d_call: -
j_call: TRBJ2-3
clone_size: -
v_call: TRBV6-2/TRBV6-3

cdr3_nt: TGTGCCAGCAGTGAATACAAGGGGACACACTACAATGAGCAGTTCTTC
cdr3_aa: CASSEYKGTHYNEQFF
d_call: -
j_call: TRBJ2-1
clone_size: -
v_call: TRBV25-1

cdr3_nt: TGTGCCAGCAGTTACTCGGGAGAGTATAATTCACCCCTCCACTTT
cdr3_aa: CASSYSGEYNSPLHF
d_call: -
j_call: TRBJ1-6
clone_size: -
v_call: TRBV6-5

cdr3_nt: TGTGCCAGCAGCTCCCAGGGGGTAGGTTTGAACACTGAAGCTTTCTTT
cdr3_aa: CASSSQGVGLNTEAFF
d_call: TRBD1
j_call: TRBJ1-1
clone_size: few
v_call: TRBV7-2

cdr3_nt: TGTGCCAGCAGCCGTGGGACGGGGAGGGTGAACACTGAAGCTTTCTTT
cdr3_aa: CASSRGTGRVNTEAFF
d_call: -
j_call: TRBJ1-1
clone_size: -
v_call: TRBV7-2

cdr3_nt: TGTGCCAGCAGTGAACCGGGACAGGGAGGGGTAGCTTTCTTT
cdr3_aa: CASSEPGQGGVAFF
d_call: TRBD1
j_call: TRBJ1-1
clone_size: -
v_call: TRBV25-1

cdr3_nt: TGCGCCAGCAGGTCACAAGGGGCGTACGAGCAGTACTTC
cdr3_aa: CASRSQGAYEQYF
d_call: -
j_call: TRBJ2-7
clone_size: -
v_call: TRBV5-1

cdr3_nt: TGTGCCAGCAGCTTAGTAGGAGGCAGAACCTACGAGCAGTACTTC
cdr3_aa: CASSLVGGRTYEQYF
d_call: -
j_call: TRBJ2-7
clone_size: once
v_call: TRBV7-9

cdr3_nt: TGTGCCAGCTTCTCGCGGACCCAGTACTTC
cdr3_aa: CASFSRTQYF
d_call: -
j_call: TRBJ2-5
clone_size: -
v_call: TRBV24-1

cdr3_nt: TGTGCCAGCAGTTCCAACGAGCAGTACTTC
cdr3_aa: CASSSNEQYF
d_call: -
j_call: TRBJ2-7
clone_size: -
v_call: TRBV28

cdr3_nt: TGTGCCAGCACAGGGCTAGGGGAGCTGTTTTTT
cdr3_aa: CASTGLGELFF
d_call: -
j_call: TRBJ2-2
clone_size: few
v_call: TRBV6-5

cdr3_nt: TGTGCCACCAGTGATTCAAGGGTTCGGGAGACCCAGTACTTC
cdr3_aa: CATSDSRVRETQYF
d_call: -
j_call: TRBJ2-5
clone_size: -
v_call: TRBV24-1

cdr3_nt: TGTGCCAGTAGTGTTAGCCCCCACGGCCCCTCTGGAAACACCATATATTTT
cdr3_aa: CASSVSPHGPSGNTIYF
d_call: -
j_call: TRBJ1-3
clone_size: -
v_call: TRBV19

cdr3_nt: TGCGCCAGCAGCCAAGATATTTGGACCTACCAAGCTTTCTTT
cdr3_aa: CASSQDIWTYQAFF
d_call: -
j_call: TRBJ1-1
clone_size: -
v_call: TRBV4-3

cdr3_nt: TGTGCCAGCAGCCCGCAGGGACAGCCTGGAAACACCATATATTTT
cdr3_aa: CASSPQGQPGNTIYF
d_call: TRBD1
j_call: TRBJ1-3
clone_size: -
v_call: TRBV9

cdr3_nt: TGTGCTAGCAGCCGGACCGGCGGCGGGGGGTTAAATGAGCAGTTCTTC
cdr3_aa: CASSRTGGGGLNEQFF
d_call: TRBD2
j_call: TRBJ2-1
clone_size: -
v_call: TRBV7-7

cdr3_nt: TGCGCCAGCATTGGGTCTTCCACGCGGAGAGAGGAGACCCAGTACTTC
cdr3_aa: CASIGSSTRREETQYF
d_call: -
j_call: TRBJ2-5
clone_size: -
v_call: TRBV4-1

cdr3_nt: TGTGCCAGCAGCCTGGGGGGGCGCGACACTGAAGCTTTCTTT
cdr3_aa: CASSLGGRDTEAFF
d_call: -
j_call: TRBJ1-1
clone_size: -
v_call: TRBV3-1/TRBV3-2

cdr3_nt: TGTGCCAGCTTGGGGACAACGAACACCGGGGAGCTGTTTTTT
cdr3_aa: CASLGTTNTGELFF
d_call: -
j_call: TRBJ2-2
clone_size: -
v_call: TRBV19

cdr3_nt: TGTGCCAGCAGCGCCACCGTGAACACTGAAGCTTTCTTT
cdr3_aa: CASSATVNTEAFF
d_call: -
j_call: TRBJ1-1
clone_size: -
v_call: TRBV6-6

cdr3_nt: TGTGCCAGCAGTACAAGTGCCGGACTACCAGGGACCCAGTACTTC
cdr3_aa: CASSTSAGLPGTQYF
d_call: -
j_call: TRBJ2-5
clone_size: -
v_call: TRBV27